The 25 T cell receptor beta chains listed next were all sequenced from one sample in a study of T cell responses to AZD1222 COVID-19 vaccine. Sequenced by immunoSEQ multiplex PCR; TCRdb stores in-frame clones only, minus some. The data hold about 120,000 clones, with about nine tenths observed a single time. The starting material was peripheral blood, obtained on day 0 of MenACWY control vaccination. Source of these receptors: an adult in good health.

This sequence joins TRBV5-5 and TRBJ2-6; 8 positions match TRBD1. Germline-derived CDR1 and CDR2 are SGHKS and YYEKEE (reference sequence). V shed 4 bases, J shed 1 base, and the junction held 4 bases outside the gene matches. The CDR3 is 16 amino acids. CDR3 in DNA: TGTGCCAGCAGCCTCCGACAGGGGTCTGGGGCCAACGTCCTGACTTTC. It yields the protein CASSLRQGSGANVLTF.

The chain uses TRBV28 and TRBJ1-5; D is uncertain. V was clipped by 5 bases and J by 6 bases, with 14 bases between them. CDR1 and CDR2 from the germline V gene are MDHEN and SYDVKM. The length of the CDR3 is 14 residues. In DNA form, the CDR3 reads TGTGCCAGCAGTCTGGGTAGTGGGATTCAGCCCCAGCATTTT. This gives the protein CASSLGSGIQPQHF.

The genes are TRBV6-5 and TRBJ2-7, with a possible D match to TRBD2 (5 bases). The CDR3 loop spans 13 amino acids. Germline V gene lookup returns CDR1 MNHEY and CDR2 SVGAGI. The germline V and J ends were trimmed by 0 bases and 3 bases, with 6 bases remaining between them. The CDR3 bases are TGTGCCAGCAGTTACTCGACTAACTACGAGCAGTACTTC. It is translated as CASSYSTNYEQYF.

The chain is built from TRBV28 and TRBJ1-3, with D perhaps matching TRBD1 (5 bases). CDR1 and CDR2 from the germline V gene are MDHEN and SYDVKM. This CDR3 comprises 18 residues. V lost 6 bases to trimming and J lost 0 bases, with 21 bases between them. CDR3 amino acids: CASSRARVQENSGNTIYF. CDR3 DNA sequence: TGTGCCAGCAGCCGGGCCCGAGTACAGGAAAACTCTGGAAACACCATATATTTT.

This chain uses TRBV4-2 with TRBJ2-1, with 9 bases fitting TRBD1. V shed 1 base and J 8 bases; nucleotides not matched to a gene: 6. The CDR3 has 15 residues. From germline, CDR1 is LGHNA and CDR2 YNFKEQ. CDR3 DNA: TGTGCCAGCAGCCAAGGCAGGGACAGGGTGGATGAGCAGTTCTTC. Its protein product is CASSQGRDRVDEQFF.

J is TRBJ2-3 and V is TRBV7-9; 13 positions agree with TRBD2. There are 16 residues in the CDR3. Germline V gene data show CDR1 as SEHNR and CDR2 as FQNEAQ (reference sequence). The V and J ends lost 3 bases and 2 bases, in that order; junction bases with no gene match: 2. The CDR3 region is CASSLGLAGLTDTQYF. In nucleotides, the CDR3 is TGTGCCAGCAGCTTGGGACTAGCGGGACTCACAGATACGCAGTATTTT. The variable domain in full, with the rest retrieved from reference TRBV7-9 and TRBJ2-3, is DTGVSQNPRHKITKRGQNVTFRCDPISEHNRLYWYRQTLGQGPEFLTYFQNEAQLEKSRLLSDRFSAERPKGSFSTLEIQRTEQGDSAMYLCASSLGLAGLTDTQYFGPGTRLTVL.

This sequence joins TRBV7-9 and TRBJ2-5; 9 bases map to TRBD1. This CDR3 is 14 amino acids long. J lost 5 bases, V lost 5 bases, and 6 bases had no gene match. Germline V gene lookup returns CDR1 SEHNR and CDR2 FQNEAQ (reference sequence). The CDR3 nucleotides are TGTGCCAGCAGCCTGGGACAGGGTCCGGAGACCCAGTACTTC. Its protein is CASSLGQGPETQYF.

The chain joins TRBV2 to TRBJ2-4; tentatively, D is TRBD2 (6 bases). Germline values: CDR1 SNHLY, CDR2 FYNNEI. Deletions cut 1 base from V and 1 base from J, with 11 bases between. The CDR3 has 16 amino acids. CDR3: CASSEELALAKNIQYF. The CDR3 bases are TGTGCCAGCAGTGAAGAGCTAGCGTTGGCCAAAAACATTCAGTACTTC.

This sequence joins TRBV19 and TRBJ1-1; possibly TRBD1 for D (5 bases). Trimming took 6 bases from V and 4 from J, leaving 15 bases between them. The CDR3 has 14 residues. CDR1 and CDR2 from the germline V gene are LNHDA and SQIVND (reference sequence). In DNA, the CDR3 is TGTGCCAGTAGGTCGGGGCCACGGGGCACTGAAGCTTTCTTT. Translating gives CASRSGPRGTEAFF.

The genes are TRBV10-2 and TRBJ2-5, with unresolved D. Trimming left V 8 bases short and J 4 bases short, with 11 bases between. The CDR3 consists of 12 residues. Germline lookup yields CDR1 WSHSY and CDR2 SAAADI. The DNA of the CDR3 is TGCGCCAGCGGATCTTCCCGAGAGACCCAGTACTTC. Translated, it gives CASGSSRETQYF.

V is TRBV5-1 and J is TRBJ2-4; tentatively, D is TRBD1 (7 bases). V was trimmed by 4 bases and J by 0 bases, leaving 11 bases between them. The CDR3 is 15 residues long. Germline V CDR1 and CDR2: SGHRS, YFSETQ. This CDR3 reads CASSAGQLAKNIQYF. CDR3 sequence (DNA): TGCGCCAGCAGCGCGGGACAGCTAGCCAAAAACATTCAGTACTTC. The full variable domain, rest sourced from reference TRBV5-1 and TRBJ2-4, is KAGVTQTPRYLIKTRGQQVTLSCSPISGHRSVSWYQQTPGQGLQFLFEYFSETQRNKGNFPGRFSGRQFSNSRSEMNVSTLELGDSALYLCASSAGQLAKNIQYFGAGTRLSVL.

The chain uses TRBV28 and TRBJ1-3, with 9 bases fitting TRBD1. The CDR3 consists of 15 residues. Per germline, CDR1 MDHEN and CDR2 SYDVKM. The ends lost 8 bases at V and 4 bases at J; junction bases unmatched: 9. CDR3 bases: TGTGCCAGCTCCGGGGACAGGGAAATCGGAAACACCATATATTTT. The encoded protein is CASSGDREIGNTIYF.

V is TRBV2 and J is TRBJ1-5; D gene uncertain. The CDR3 is 15 residues long. Trimming shortened V by 6 bases and J by 1 base, and 13 bases separated the two germline ends. CDR1 is SNHLY and CDR2 is FYNNEI in the germline V gene. The CDR3 coding sequence is TGTGCCAGCAGGGTCAGTGTCGCCAGCAATCAGCCCCAGCATTTT. Its translation: CASRVSVASNQPQHF.

This clone occurred once. This sample also contains other DNA sequences that code for the same CDR3. V gene TRBV20-1 combines with J gene TRBJ2-7; D may match TRBD1 or TRBD2 (5 bases each). Trimming took off 3 bases at V and 2 bases at J, with 5 bases between the two ends. Germline CDR1 DFQATT, CDR2 SNEGSKA (reference sequence). The CDR3 contains 11 residues. The CDR3: CSARGAYEQYF. The CDR3 DNA reads TGCAGTGCTAGGGGGGCCTACGAGCAGTACTTC.

V is TRBV10-1 and J is TRBJ1-6; no clear D gene. Germline-derived CDR1 and CDR2 are WNHNN and SYGVQD (reference sequence). The germline V and J ends were trimmed by 4 bases and 7 bases, with 8 bases remaining between them. The CDR3 consists of 13 residues. The CDR3 DNA reads as TGCGCCAGCAGTGCCACAGCGAATTCACCCCTCCACTTT. Its translation is CASSATANSPLHF.

The chain couples TRBV11-2 to TRBJ2-7; D gene uncertain. With 4 bases removed from V and 6 bases from J, the gap between germline ends came to 16 bases. The CDR3 runs 14 residues. CDR1 and CDR2 (germline): SGHAT, FQNNGV. This CDR3 is CASSSEGLEREQYF. The CDR3 region has the DNA TGTGCCAGCAGCTCTGAAGGTCTGGAACGCGAGCAGTACTTC.

CDR3 protein: CASSLGQGWGYTF. CDR3 nucleotides: TGTGCCAGCAGCTTAGGGCAGGGTTGGGGCTACACCTTC. This chain links TRBV7-9 with TRBJ1-2; D may be TRBD1 (5 bases). CDR1 SEHNR and CDR2 FQNEAQ come from the germline V gene (reference sequence). Trimming stripped 1 base from V and 8 bases from J, with 11 bases between. The CDR3 loop spans 13 amino acids.

The chain recombines TRBV9 with TRBJ1-6; a weak D match, TRBD1 (6 bases). The CDR3 spans 16 residues. With 0 bases removed from V and 5 bases from J, the gap between germline ends came to 12 bases. In germline, CDR1 is SGDLS, CDR2 YYNGEE. CDR3 in amino acids: CASSVGGGQDNSPLHF. In nucleotides, the CDR3 is TGTGCCAGCAGCGTAGGGGGGGGCCAGGATAATTCACCCCTCCACTTT.

This rearrangement joins TRBV3-1 (or the pseudogene TRBV3-2) to TRBJ2-3, with D uncertain. Germline V CDR1 and CDR2: LGHDT, YNNKEL (reference sequence). V dropped 1 base and J dropped 14 bases, with 16 bases sitting between them. The CDR3 covers 13 residues. The DNA for the CDR3 is TGTGCCAGCAGCCAAGTTCATCGCGGCCCTGGGTATTTT. This sequence encodes CASSQVHRGPGYF.

This clone was detected a few times. This rearrangement joins TRBV7-2 to TRBJ1-2, with D possibly TRBD1 on 5 matching bases. Germline assignment: CDR1 SGHTA and CDR2 FQGNSA. Trimming pared 2 bases from V and 5 bases from J, leaving 18 bases between. The CDR3 runs to 16 residues. This CDR3 is CASSLRQGSLPYGYTF. The CDR3 coding sequence is TGTGCCAGCAGCTTAAGGCAGGGCTCCCTCCCTTATGGCTACACCTTC. Using reference TRBV7-2 and TRBJ1-2 for the parts outside the CDR3, the full variable domain is GAGVSQSPSNKVTEKGKDVELRCDPISGHTALYWYRQSLGQGLEFLIYFQGNSAPDKSGLPSDRFSAERTGGSVSTLTIQRTQQEDSAVYLCASSLRQGSLPYGYTFGSGTRLTVV.

The rearrangement joins TRBV6-5 to TRBJ1-6, with D tentatively TRBD1 (5 bases). CDR1 and CDR2 (germline): MNHEY, SVGAGI. Trimming removed 7 bases from V and 5 bases from J, with 12 bases in between. This CDR3 contains 14 residues. The CDR3 DNA is TGTGCCAGCACCCGGACACCGAATAATTCACCCCTCCACTTT. Amino acids: CASTRTPNNSPLHF.

The V and J genes are TRBV5-4 and TRBJ2-2; 9 nucleotides agree with TRBD2. The CDR3 extends over 15 amino acids. CDR1 is SGHNT, CDR2 YYREEE, per germline (reference sequence). V lost 2 bases to trimming and J lost 5 bases; unmatched junction nucleotides: 4. The CDR3: CASSFRLAETGELFF. The CDR3 DNA sequence: TGTGCCAGCAGCTTCCGACTAGCGGAAACCGGGGAGCTGTTTTTT.

The chain links TRBV9 to TRBJ2-1, with 7 bases aligning to TRBD2. The CDR3 totals 16 residues. Trimming cost V 5 bases and J 0 bases; bases outside gene matches: 8. Germline V gives CDR1 SGDLS, CDR2 YYNGEE. Written as DNA, the CDR3 is TGTGCCAGCAGTGATGCTAGCGGCAGCTCCTACAATGAGCAGTTCTTC. Its protein is CASSDASGSSYNEQFF.

This clone was recorded once. The rearrangement uses TRBV29-1 and TRBJ2-1; a weak D match, TRBD1 (6 bases). Trimming took 4 bases from V and 7 from J, leaving 14 bases between them. Germline V gives CDR1 SQVTM, CDR2 ANQGSEA. The CDR3 totals 13 residues. This CDR3 is CSVGQDRLNEQFF. DNA for the CDR3: TGCAGCGTTGGACAGGACCGCCTTAATGAGCAGTTCTTC.

The rearrangement uses TRBV19 and TRBJ2-2; 8 positions agree with TRBD2. CDR1 and CDR2 from the germline V gene are LNHDA and SQIVND (reference sequence). This CDR3 comprises 15 residues. J gave up 7 bases and V 4 bases, and 8 bases lay outside the gene matches. CDR3 sequence: CASSTSGRLFGELFF. The DNA of the CDR3 is TGTGCCAGTAGTACGAGCGGGAGACTTTTCGGGGAGCTGTTTTTT.